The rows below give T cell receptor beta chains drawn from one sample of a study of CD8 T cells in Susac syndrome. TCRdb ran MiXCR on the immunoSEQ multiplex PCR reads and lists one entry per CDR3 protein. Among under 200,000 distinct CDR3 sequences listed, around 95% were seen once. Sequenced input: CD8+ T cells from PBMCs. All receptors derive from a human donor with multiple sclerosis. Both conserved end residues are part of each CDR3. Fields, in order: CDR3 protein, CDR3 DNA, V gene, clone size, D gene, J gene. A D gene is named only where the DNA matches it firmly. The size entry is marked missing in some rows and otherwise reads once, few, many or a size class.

CASNLRGEFGFPPYNEQFF TGTGCCAGCAACCTTAGGGGAGAGTTCGGTTTCCCCCCCTACAATGAGCAGTTCTTC TRBV7-9 NA NA TRBJ2-1
CSADSTGEQYF TGCAGCGCCGACTCAACCGGCGAGCAGTACTTC TRBV29-1 few NA TRBJ2-7
CATSRPGQGTDTQYF TGTGCCACCAGCAGACCGGGACAGGGCACAGATACGCAGTATTTT TRBV15 NA TRBD1 TRBJ2-3
CASSPRGGKETQYF TGTGCCAGCAGCCCCCGCGGGGGTAAAGAGACCCAGTACTTC TRBV27 NA TRBD2 TRBJ2-5
CASSQAVGAVNTEAFF TGCGCCAGCAGCCAAGCGGTTGGGGCTGTGAACACTGAAGCTTTCTTT TRBV4-1 NA NA TRBJ1-1
CASGLGTPGDYWGEQYF TGTGCTAGTGGTTTGGGGACTCCGGGAGACTACTGGGGAGAGCAGTACTTC TRBV12-5 NA NA TRBJ2-7
CASSLVTGLAGVDTQYF TGCGCCAGCAGCTTGGTTACTGGACTAGCGGGAGTAGATACGCAGTATTTT TRBV5-1 NA TRBD2 TRBJ2-3
CSVDDRGQETQYF TGCAGCGTGGACGACAGGGGACAAGAGACCCAGTACTTC TRBV29-1 NA TRBD1 TRBJ2-5
CASSPTPDQSVSTDTQYF TGTGCCAGCAGCCCGACCCCCGACCAGTCGGTTAGCACAGATACGCAGTATTTT TRBV6-1 NA NA TRBJ2-3
CASSLGTSGWLDEQFF TGTGCCAGCAGCCTCGGGACTAGCGGGTGGCTCGATGAGCAGTTCTTC TRBV7-9 NA TRBD2 TRBJ2-1
CASSLPGNEQFF TGTGCCAGCAGTTTACCGGGCAATGAGCAGTTCTTC TRBV27 NA NA TRBJ2-1
CASSQVFWGSKNMNTEAFF TGCGCCAGCAGCCAAGTGTTTTGGGGCAGCAAGAACATGAACACTGAAGCTTTCTTT TRBV4-1 NA NA TRBJ1-1
CASRVGNGYGYTF TGTGCCAGCAGGGTTGGTAACGGCTATGGCTACACCTTC TRBV27 NA NA TRBJ1-2
CSVEVETGGYTF TGCAGCGTTGAAGTTGAGACGGGTGGCTACACCTTC TRBV29-1 NA NA TRBJ1-2
CASTLGESYNEQFF TGTGCCAGTACGCTAGGTGAGAGTTACAATGAGCAGTTCTTC TRBV9 NA NA TRBJ2-1
CSAKETGRNTEAFF TGCAGTGCAAAAGAGACAGGGAGGAACACTGAAGCTTTCTTT TRBV20-1 NA TRBD1 TRBJ1-1
CASSLSAGPTGELFF TGTGCCAGCAGCTTATCAGCGGGCCCGACCGGGGAGCTGTTTTTT TRBV7-6 NA NA TRBJ2-2
CSVEGYSYEQYF TGCAGCGTTGAAGGCTATTCCTACGAGCAGTACTTC TRBV29-1 NA NA TRBJ2-7
CASSLLGGSDQPQHF TGTGCCAGCAGTTTACTCGGGGGCTCGGATCAGCCCCAGCATTTT TRBV28 NA NA TRBJ1-5
CASSSGLAGDEQYF TGTGCCAGCAGCTCAGGACTAGCGGGAGACGAGCAGTACTTC TRBV7-6 once TRBD2 TRBJ2-7
CASSYSAQYNEQFF TGTGCCAGCAGTTACTCCGCACAGTACAATGAGCAGTTCTTC TRBV6-5 few NA TRBJ2-1
CASISQFTGELFF TGTGCCAGCATTAGTCAGTTCACCGGGGAGCTGTTTTTT TRBV2 NA NA TRBJ2-2
CASSIGTRFNEQFF TGTGCCAGTAGTATCGGGACTAGGTTCAATGAGCAGTTCTTC TRBV19 NA TRBD2 TRBJ2-1
CASSLRLGSGQETQYF TGCGCCAGCAGCTTGCGCCTTGGTTCAGGTCAAGAGACCCAGTACTTC TRBV5-1 NA NA TRBJ2-5
CASSVGNGPNQPQHF TGTGCCAGCAGCGTAGGGAACGGCCCCAATCAGCCCCAGCATTTT TRBV9 NA NA TRBJ1-5
CASSHSGSTHEQYF TGTGCCAGCAGCCATAGCGGGAGTACCCACGAGCAGTACTTC TRBV9 NA TRBD2 TRBJ2-7
CASSVGASPDTQYF TGTGCCAGCAGCGTAGGGGCTAGCCCAGATACGCAGTATTTT TRBV9 once NA TRBJ2-3
CASMDGPHSEQYF TGTGCCAGCATGGACGGTCCCCATAGCGAGCAGTACTTC TRBV6-5 NA NA TRBJ2-7
CASSQTGGQGQPQHF TGCGCCAGCAGTCAAACTGGGGGCCAGGGACAGCCCCAGCATTTT TRBV23-1 NA NA TRBJ1-5
CAWSTGLEDEQYF TGTGCCTGGAGTACCGGACTAGAGGACGAGCAGTACTTC TRBV30 NA TRBD2 TRBJ2-7
CSVWGRSTEAFF TGCAGCGTTTGGGGGAGGAGCACTGAAGCTTTCTTT TRBV29-1 NA NA TRBJ1-1
CASSLTGTNTGELFF TGTGCCAGCAGTTTAACGGGAACTAACACCGGGGAGCTGTTTTTT TRBV28 NA NA TRBJ2-2
CASSLASTYEQYF TGTGCCAGCAGCTTGGCCAGCACGTACGAGCAGTACTTC TRBV11-2 NA NA TRBJ2-7
CASSWDRDYNEQFF TGTGCCAGCAGTTGGGACAGGGACTACAATGAGCAGTTCTTC TRBV5-4 NA TRBD1 TRBJ2-1
CSGTGDFMNTEAFF TGCAGCGGGACAGGAGATTTTATGAACACTGAAGCTTTCTTT TRBV29-1 NA TRBD1 TRBJ1-1
CATSREAGVDAYEQYF TGTGCCACCAGCAGAGAAGCAGGGGTGGATGCCTACGAGCAGTACTTC TRBV15 NA NA TRBJ2-7
CASSSGTRDEQYF TGTGCCAGCAGCTCCGGGACAAGGGACGAGCAGTACTTC TRBV27 NA NA TRBJ2-7
CASMTGTSRGELFF TGTGCCAGCATGACCGGGACATCCCGCGGGGAGCTGTTTTTT TRBV6-5 NA NA TRBJ2-2
CSAGGGNTIYF TGCAGTGCAGGAGGAGGAAACACCATATATTTT TRBV20-1 NA NA TRBJ1-3
CASSYLDSPYEQYF TGTGCCAGCAGTTACTTGGATAGTCCCTACGAGCAGTACTTC TRBV6-5 NA NA TRBJ2-7
CASSLGGTGETQYF TGTGCCAGCAGCTTAGGCGGGACAGGGGAGACCCAGTACTTC TRBV7-3 NA TRBD1 TRBJ2-5
CATSSRFSTDTQYF TGTGCCACCAGCAGTCGATTCAGCACAGATACGCAGTATTTT TRBV15 NA NA TRBJ2-3
CSARTLGTYNEQFF TGCAGTGCTAGGACCTTAGGGACCTACAATGAGCAGTTCTTC TRBV20-1 NA NA TRBJ2-1
CASSLATQETQYF TGTGCCAGCAGTTTAGCAACACAAGAGACCCAGTACTTC TRBV27 once NA TRBJ2-5
CASSEGPGADTQYF TGTGCCAGCAGTGAGGGGCCGGGAGCAGATACGCAGTATTTT TRBV2 NA NA TRBJ2-3
CASSEGRQGRNYGYTF TGTGCCAGCAGTGAAGGGAGACAGGGTCGTAACTATGGCTACACCTTC TRBV2 NA TRBD1 TRBJ1-2
CASSLFDSQETQYF TGTGCCAGCAGCTTATTCGACAGTCAAGAGACCCAGTACTTC TRBV7-9 NA NA TRBJ2-5
CASRPTGTGVYEQYF TGCGCCAGCAGACCAACCGGGACAGGGGTATACGAGCAGTACTTC TRBV4-1 NA TRBD1 TRBJ2-7
CASSEGSRETQYF TGTGCCAGCAGCGAGGGGTCGAGGGAGACCCAGTACTTC TRBV13 NA NA TRBJ2-5
CASSSTSGGQETQYF TGTGCCAGCAGTTCGACTAGCGGGGGTCAAGAGACCCAGTACTTC TRBV27 NA TRBD2 TRBJ2-5
CASSWERGSYNEQFF TGTGCCAGCAGCTGGGAGCGGGGCTCCTACAATGAGCAGTTCTTC TRBV13 NA TRBD2 TRBJ2-1
CASSVSGSPLHF TGTGCCAGCAGCGTCTCCGGTAGTCCCCTCCACTTT TRBV9 NA NA TRBJ1-6
CASSTRTSGSFSEQYF TGTGCCAGCAGTACCCGAACTAGCGGGAGCTTTTCCGAGCAGTACTTC TRBV27 NA TRBD2 TRBJ2-7